The rows below give T cell receptor beta chains drawn from one sample of a study of T cells in localized non-small cell lung cancer. The protocol was immunoSEQ multiplex PCR, while the TCRdb copy is restricted to in-frame clones and leaves out a portion. The sample lists some 50,000 clones; roughly 86% were seen once. The sequencing used PBMCs, collected before any cancer treatment. All receptors come from a female donor with stage II lung adenocarcinoma. The CDR3 runs from the conserved cysteine through the conserved F or W. The order of the fields is D gene, V gene, J gene, clone size, CDR3 DNA, CDR3 protein. A D gene is named only where the DNA matches it firmly. Clone size is shown for a subset of rows, as once, few, many or a class of expanded clone.

>-|TRBV18|TRBJ2-7|-
TGTGCCAGCTCACCACCGAGCCAGGGGAACGGGAACGAGCAGTACTTC
CASSPPSQGNGNEQYF
>-|TRBV27|TRBJ2-3|-
TGTGCCAGCAGGCTGCGGGGTCCCCGCACAGATACGCAGTATTTT
CASRLRGPRTDTQYF
>-|TRBV4-2|TRBJ1-1|-
TGTGCCAGCAGCCAAGAACAGAACACTGAAGCTTTCTTT
CASSQEQNTEAFF
>-|TRBV10-2|TRBJ1-1|-
TGCGCCAGCAGCCGGGACGTACGTGGCACCATGAACACTGAAGCTTTCTTT
CASSRDVRGTMNTEAFF
>-|TRBV5-6|TRBJ1-5|-
TGTGCCAGCAGCTTGATAGGGTCTCAGCCCCAGCATTTT
CASSLIGSQPQHF
>TRBD1|TRBV18|TRBJ1-1|-
TGTGCCAGCTCGAGGACAGGGGAGACTGAAGCTTTCTTT
CASSRTGETEAFF
>TRBD1|TRBV13|TRBJ2-7|-
TGTGCCAGCAGCCGGGACAGGGAGGGACGGAGGCAGTACTTC
CASSRDREGRRQYF
>-|TRBV7-2|TRBJ2-7|-
TGTGCCAGCAGCTTGGTAGCGGTTTACGACGAGCAGTACTTC
CASSLVAVYDEQYF
>-|TRBV7-9|TRBJ2-7|-
TGTGCCAGCAGCTTCAACGCCGTCTCCGAGCAGTACTTC
CASSFNAVSEQYF
>TRBD1|TRBV9|TRBJ1-2|-
TGTGCCAGCAGCCTACAGGGGGCAAATCGTGGCTACACCTTC
CASSLQGANRGYTF
>-|TRBV11-1|TRBJ1-2|-
TGTGCCAGCAGCTTATTAGGGGAGGCTAACTATGGCTACACCTTC
CASSLLGEANYGYTF
>-|TRBV9|TRBJ2-1|-
TGTGCCAGCAGCGTCCAGGGACTTGAGGTTGAGCAGTTCTTC
CASSVQGLEVEQFF
>-|TRBV7-2|TRBJ1-4|few
TGTGCCAGCAGCTTAGTTAGGGTCTCAGAGGCAACTAATGAAAAACTGTTTTTT
CASSLVRVSEATNEKLFF
>-|TRBV19|TRBJ2-4|-
TGTGCCAGTAGTATAGATATCAGTAAAATTCAGTACTTC
CASSIDISKIQYF
>TRBD1|TRBV6-1|TRBJ1-1|few
TGTGCCAGCAGTAGACAGGGATGGACTGAAGCTTTCTTT
CASSRQGWTEAFF
>-|TRBV5-6|TRBJ1-5|-
TGTGCCAGCAGCTTGACCCCTGATCAGCCCCAGCATTTT
CASSLTPDQPQHF
>-|TRBV9|TRBJ2-5|-
TGTGCCAGCAGCGTAGAAACAGGCCAAGAGACCCAGTACTTC
CASSVETGQETQYF
>-|TRBV27|TRBJ1-5|-
TGTGCCAGCAGTTTAAGGGCGGGTTATAGCAATCAGCCCCAGCATTTT
CASSLRAGYSNQPQHF
>-|TRBV10-1|TRBJ1-1|-
TGCGCCAGCAGTCAGTACAGGCTACCGAACACTGAAGCTTTCTTT
CASSQYRLPNTEAFF
>-|TRBV2|TRBJ1-1|-
TGTGCCAGCACCCCCTTAGGTGTGCTAGGGGACACTGAAGCTTTCTTT
CASTPLGVLGDTEAFF
>-|TRBV11-2|TRBJ2-7|-
TGTGCCAGCAGCTTCTTAAGTTTCTCCTACGAGCAGTACTTC
CASSFLSFSYEQYF
>TRBD2|TRBV5-1|TRBJ2-1|-
TGCGCCAGCAGCTTTGGAAGCGGGGGGGCCAATGAGCAGTTCTTC
CASSFGSGGANEQFF
>-|TRBV4-2|TRBJ1-2|once
TGTGCCAGCAGCCAAGTTTCGGCGGACTATGGCTACACCTTC
CASSQVSADYGYTF
>-|TRBV5-4|TRBJ2-3|-
TGTGCCAGCAGCCCGGGGGCAGGGAGTGGGGGACCCACAGATACGCAGTATTTT
CASSPGAGSGGPTDTQYF
>TRBD1|TRBV5-8|TRBJ1-2|-
TGTGCCAGCAGCTTGCCTGGGGGACAGGGTGAATTCTATGGCTACACCTTC
CASSLPGGQGEFYGYTF
>-|TRBV30|TRBJ1-2|-
TGTGCCTGGGGACCCGGGGCCGACTATGGCTACACCTTC
CAWGPGADYGYTF
>-|TRBV2|TRBJ1-1|-
TGTGCCAGCAGGACCCGAGGGGGGAGCACTGAAGCTTTCTTT
CASRTRGGSTEAFF
>-|TRBV7-3|TRBJ1-2|-
TGTGCCAGCAGCTTAACGGGCAGAGATACCTATGGCTACACCTTC
CASSLTGRDTYGYTF
>-|TRBV6-5|TRBJ1-2|-
TGTGCCAGCAGTCCGGGACATCCGAACTATGGCTACACCTTC
CASSPGHPNYGYTF
>-|TRBV21-1|TRBJ1-1|-
TGTGCCAGCAGCTCACGACCCTTTTCCACTGAAGCTTTCTTT
CASSSRPFSTEAFF
>TRBD2|TRBV9|TRBJ2-5|-
TGTGCCAGCAGCGCTTTCACTAGCGGGGTGCAAGAGACCCAGTACTTC
CASSAFTSGVQETQYF
>-|TRBV5-4|TRBJ1-2|-
TGTGCCAGCAGCTTGGGGGGGAGCTATGGCTACACCTTC
CASSLGGSYGYTF
>-|TRBV10-2|TRBJ1-2|medium-sized
TGCGCCAGCACCGAGACCCAGGAGTTCTATGGCTACACCTTC
CASTETQEFYGYTF
>TRBD1|TRBV6-6|TRBJ2-2|-
TGTGCCAGCAGTTGGGGACAGGGGATGGCCGGGGAGCTGTTTTTT
CASSWGQGMAGELFF
>-|TRBV6-5|TRBJ2-3|-
TGTGCCAGCAGTTACTCGATTGCGGGGGCCGTTAGGCAGTATTTT
CASSYSIAGAVRQYF
>-|TRBV18|TRBJ1-1|-
TGTGCCAGCTCACCACTACAAGGGGACACTGAAGCTTTCTTT
CASSPLQGDTEAFF
>-|TRBV2|TRBJ2-2|-
TGTGCCAGCAGTTTAGTGCGGGACGGGGAGCTGTTTTTT
CASSLVRDGELFF
>-|TRBV2|TRBJ1-1|-
TGTGCCAGCCAGCCACAGGCCTCGGGCACTGAAGCTTTCTTT
CASQPQASGTEAFF
>TRBD1|TRBV7-9|TRBJ2-4|-
TGTGCCAGCAGCCCGGGACAGAGTAAAAACATTCAGTACTTC
CASSPGQSKNIQYF
>TRBD1|TRBV11-2|TRBJ1-1|-
TGTGCCAGCAGCGGTCGGACAGGGAACACTGAAGCTTTCTTT
CASSGRTGNTEAFF
>-|TRBV11-2|TRBJ2-7|-
TGTGCCAGCAGCTTGGCGGTTACCTACGAGCAGTACTTC
CASSLAVTYEQYF
>-|TRBV7-6|TRBJ2-7|-
TGTGCCAGCAGCTTAAAAGCCGGACAGAGCTACGAGCAGTACTTC
CASSLKAGQSYEQYF
>TRBD1|TRBV11-2|TRBJ1-2|-
TGTGCCAGCAGCACCGGGACAGTTTATGGCTACACCTTC
CASSTGTVYGYTF
>TRBD1|TRBV27|TRBJ2-5|-
TGTGCCAGCAGTTTAGGGCAGGGGGCAGGGACCCAGTACTTC
CASSLGQGAGTQYF
>-|TRBV7-9|TRBJ2-1|-
TGTGCCAGCAGCCCGCTTAGCGAGGATAACAATGAGCAGTTCTTC
CASSPLSEDNNEQFF
>TRBD1|TRBV2|TRBJ2-2|once
TGTGCCAGCAACGGACAGGCGAACACCGGGGAGCTGTTTTTT
CASNGQANTGELFF
>-|TRBV5-1|TRBJ2-3|-
TGCGCCAGCAGCCCCAAGACAGGTGAGAGACCGACAGATACGCAGTATTTT
CASSPKTGERPTDTQYF
>-|TRBV10-1|TRBJ2-7|-
TGCGCCAGCAGTCCCGGCGGGTCAGGCGAGCAGTACTTC
CASSPGGSGEQYF
>-|TRBV18|TRBJ1-2|-
TGTGCCAGCTCAGGAATCCAGGACACTAACTATGGCTACACCTTC
CASSGIQDTNYGYTF
>-|TRBV6-6|TRBJ1-2|-
TGTGCCAGCAGTTACCGACAGGCTAACTATGGCTACACCTTC
CASSYRQANYGYTF
>-|TRBV5-1|TRBJ2-2|-
TGCGCCAGCAGCTTGATAGGGGCCACCGGGGAGCTGTTTTTT
CASSLIGATGELFF
>TRBD1|TRBV19|TRBJ2-3|-
TGTGCCAGTAGTATGAGGGACAGGGTGGCAGATACGCAGTATTTT
CASSMRDRVADTQYF
>-|TRBV5-1|TRBJ1-1|-
TGCGCCAGCAGACTGACCCAGAACACTGAAGCTTTCTTT
CASRLTQNTEAFF
>TRBD2|TRBV19|TRBJ2-1|-
TGTGCCAGTAGTATAAATCCCCCCCTAGCGGGCATCAATGAGCAGTTCTTC
CASSINPPLAGINEQFF
>-|TRBV27|TRBJ2-1|-
TGTGCCAGCAGTCGACTTCTAGCGTCCTACAATGAGCAGTTCTTC
CASSRLLASYNEQFF